The 3 T cell receptor beta chains reported below all come from one sample, sequenced in a study of CD8+CD57+ T cells in acquired aplastic anemia. Investigators profiled TCR beta VDJ and CDR3 from genomic DNA template. Each CDR3 protein is one row after TCRdb ran MiXCR on the reads. The sample carries a few hundred thousand distinct CDR3 sequences, roughly 57% recorded once. Sequencing was carried out using sorted CD4+, CD8+, or CD8+CD57+ T cells (not recorded which) from PBMCs. All receptors derive from a human donor in good health.

This sequence joins TRBV19 and TRBJ1-5; no definite D call. Per the germline V gene, CDR1 is LNHDA and CDR2 is SQIVND (reference sequence). CDR3 length: 16 amino acids. The ends were cut back, 6 bases at V and 2 bases at J, with 17 bases in the middle. The DNA of the CDR3 is TGTGCCAGTAGATCCGCCGTGGGTAAGGGCAATCAGCCCCAGCATTTT. The encoded protein is CASRSAVGKGNQPQHF.

The sample holds one count of this clonotype. This rearrangement joins TRBV5-1 to TRBJ2-7; 15 nucleotides align to TRBD2. From germline, CDR1 is SGHRS and CDR2 YFSETQ. V shed 3 bases, J shed 4 bases, and the junction held 8 bases outside the gene matches. There are 17 residues in the CDR3. The CDR3 DNA reads TGCGCCAGCAGCTATGACGGACTAGCGGGAGGGAGGTACGAGCAGTACTTC. It specifies CASSYDGLAGGRYEQYF. The full variable domain, rest sourced from reference TRBV5-1 and TRBJ2-7, is KAGVTQTPRYLIKTRGQQVTLSCSPISGHRSVSWYQQTPGQGLQFLFEYFSETQRNKGNFPGRFSGRQFSNSRSEMNVSTLELGDSALYLCASSYDGLAGGRYEQYFGPGTRLTVT.

This clonotype was seen only a few times. V usage is TRBV19 and J usage is TRBJ1-6; a possible D gene is TRBD1 (6 bases). The CDR3 length is 12 residues. CDR1 and CDR2 (germline): LNHDA, SQIVND (reference sequence). V was shortened by 5 bases and J by 12 bases, with 11 bases between the two germline ends. CDR3 in amino acids: CASSGRGKPLHF. The CDR3 DNA sequence: TGTGCCAGTAGTGGCAGGGGTAAACCCCTCCACTTT.